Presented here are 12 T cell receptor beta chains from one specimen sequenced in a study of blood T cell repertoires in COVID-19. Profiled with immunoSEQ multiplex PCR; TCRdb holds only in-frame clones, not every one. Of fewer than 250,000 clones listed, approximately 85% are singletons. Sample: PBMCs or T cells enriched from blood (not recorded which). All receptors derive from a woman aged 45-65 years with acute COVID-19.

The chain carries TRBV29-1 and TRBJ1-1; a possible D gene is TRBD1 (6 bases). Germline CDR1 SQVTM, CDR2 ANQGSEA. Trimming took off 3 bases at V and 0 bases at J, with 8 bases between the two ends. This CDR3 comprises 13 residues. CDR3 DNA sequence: TGCAGCGTTGACAACAGGGTGAACACTGAAGCTTTCTTT. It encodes CSVDNRVNTEAFF.

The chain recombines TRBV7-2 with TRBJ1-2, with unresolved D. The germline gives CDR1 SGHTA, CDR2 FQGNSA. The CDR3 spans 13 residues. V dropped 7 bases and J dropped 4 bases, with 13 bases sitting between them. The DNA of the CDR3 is TGTGCCAGCACTATGCCAGGACTCTATGGCTACACCTTC. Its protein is CASTMPGLYGYTF.

For the CDR3, the DNA is TGTGCCAGCAGCCAGTGGAGCCGACTAGCGGGGGGGAAAGAGACCCAGTACTTC. As protein: CASSQWSRLAGGKETQYF. J is TRBJ2-5 and V is TRBV3-1 (or the pseudogene TRBV3-2); 14 nucleotides agree with TRBD2. The ends lost 3 bases at V and 3 bases at J; junction bases unmatched: 9. The CDR3 spans 18 residues. Germline values: CDR1 LGHDT, CDR2 YNNKEL (reference sequence).

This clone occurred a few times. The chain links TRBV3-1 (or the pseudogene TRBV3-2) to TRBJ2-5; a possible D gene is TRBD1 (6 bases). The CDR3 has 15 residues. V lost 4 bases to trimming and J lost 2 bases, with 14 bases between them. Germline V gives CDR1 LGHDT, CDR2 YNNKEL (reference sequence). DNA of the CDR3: TGTGCCAGCAGCCCGGAAAACAGGGATCAAGAGACCCAGTACTTC. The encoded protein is CASSPENRDQETQYF.

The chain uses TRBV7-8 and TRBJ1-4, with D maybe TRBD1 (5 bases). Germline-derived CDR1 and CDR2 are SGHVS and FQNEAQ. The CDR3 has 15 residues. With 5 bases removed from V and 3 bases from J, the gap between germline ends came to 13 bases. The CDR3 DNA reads TGTGCCAGCAGCCCCCCCCCACAGGCTAATGAAAAACTGTTTTTT. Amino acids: CASSPPPQANEKLFF.

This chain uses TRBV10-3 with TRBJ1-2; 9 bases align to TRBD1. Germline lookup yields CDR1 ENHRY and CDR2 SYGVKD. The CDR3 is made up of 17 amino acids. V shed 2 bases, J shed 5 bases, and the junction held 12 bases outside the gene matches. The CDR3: CAISEPSQGAVFYGYTF. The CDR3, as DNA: TGTGCCATCAGTGAGCCCTCACAGGGGGCCGTATTTTATGGCTACACCTTC.

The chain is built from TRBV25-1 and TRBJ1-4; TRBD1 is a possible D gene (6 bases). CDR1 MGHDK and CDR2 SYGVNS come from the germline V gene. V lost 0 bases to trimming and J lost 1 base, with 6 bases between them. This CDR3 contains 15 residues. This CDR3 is CASSEYRGTNEKLFF. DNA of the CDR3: TGTGCCAGCAGTGAATACAGGGGAACTAATGAAAAACTGTTTTTT.

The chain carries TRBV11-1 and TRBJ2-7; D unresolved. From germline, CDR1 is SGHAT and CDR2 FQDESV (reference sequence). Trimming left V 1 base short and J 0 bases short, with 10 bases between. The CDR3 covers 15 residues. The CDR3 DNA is TGTGCCAGCAGCTTAGGACTTCTGAGCTCCTACGAGCAGTACTTC. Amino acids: CASSLGLLSSYEQYF.

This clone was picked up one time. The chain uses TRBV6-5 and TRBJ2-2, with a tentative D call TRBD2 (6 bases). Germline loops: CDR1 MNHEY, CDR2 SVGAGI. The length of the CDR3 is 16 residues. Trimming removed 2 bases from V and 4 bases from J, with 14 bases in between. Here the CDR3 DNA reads TGTGCCAGCAGTTACGGGGGGATGGGGGTCACCGGGGAGCTGTTTTTT. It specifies CASSYGGMGVTGELFF.

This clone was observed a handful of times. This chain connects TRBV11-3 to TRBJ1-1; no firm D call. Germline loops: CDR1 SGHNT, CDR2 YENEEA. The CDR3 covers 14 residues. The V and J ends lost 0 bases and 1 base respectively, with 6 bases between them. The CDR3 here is CASSLDPSNTEAFF. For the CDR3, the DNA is TGTGCCAGCAGCTTAGACCCCTCGAACACTGAAGCTTTCTTT.

The CDR3: CASSLDPGYEQFF. The DNA of the CDR3 is TGTGCCAGCAGCTTAGATCCGGGGTATGAGCAGTTCTTC. This chain uses TRBV7-3 with TRBJ2-1; D is perhaps TRBD2 (5 bases). This CDR3 is 13 amino acids long. V was clipped by 2 bases and J by 8 bases, with 10 bases between them. Germline CDR1 SGHTA, CDR2 FQGTGA.

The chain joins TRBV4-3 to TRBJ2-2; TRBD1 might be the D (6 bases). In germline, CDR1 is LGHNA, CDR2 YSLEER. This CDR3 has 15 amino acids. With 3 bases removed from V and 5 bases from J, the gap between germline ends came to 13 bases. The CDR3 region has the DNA TGCGCCAGCAGCCAGTCATCAAGGGGGACCGGGGAGCTGTTTTTT. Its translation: CASSQSSRGTGELFF.